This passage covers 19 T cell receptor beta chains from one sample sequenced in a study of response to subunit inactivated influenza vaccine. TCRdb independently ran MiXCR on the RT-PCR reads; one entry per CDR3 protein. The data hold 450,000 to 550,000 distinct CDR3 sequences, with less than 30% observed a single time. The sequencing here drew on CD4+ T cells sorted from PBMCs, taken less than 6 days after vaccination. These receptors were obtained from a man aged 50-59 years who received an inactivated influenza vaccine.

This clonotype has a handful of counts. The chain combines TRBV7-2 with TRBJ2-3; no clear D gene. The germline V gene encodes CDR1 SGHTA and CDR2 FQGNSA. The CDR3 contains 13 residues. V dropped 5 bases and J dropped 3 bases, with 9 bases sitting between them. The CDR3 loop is CASSTALTDTQYF. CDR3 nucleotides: TGTGCCAGCAGCACCGCCCTTACAGATACGCAGTATTTT.

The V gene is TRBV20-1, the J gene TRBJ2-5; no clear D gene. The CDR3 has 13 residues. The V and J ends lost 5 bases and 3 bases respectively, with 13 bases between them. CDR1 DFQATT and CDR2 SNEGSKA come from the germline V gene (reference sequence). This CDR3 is CSARQSWEETQYF. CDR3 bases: TGCAGTGCTCGCCAGTCCTGGGAAGAGACCCAGTACTTC.

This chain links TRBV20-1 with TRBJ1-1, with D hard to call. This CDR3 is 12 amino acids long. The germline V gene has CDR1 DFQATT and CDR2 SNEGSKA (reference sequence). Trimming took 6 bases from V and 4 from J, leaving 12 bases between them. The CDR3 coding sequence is TGCAGTGCCCGAGGGTATCGCACTGAAGCTTTCTTT. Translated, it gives CSARGYRTEAFF.

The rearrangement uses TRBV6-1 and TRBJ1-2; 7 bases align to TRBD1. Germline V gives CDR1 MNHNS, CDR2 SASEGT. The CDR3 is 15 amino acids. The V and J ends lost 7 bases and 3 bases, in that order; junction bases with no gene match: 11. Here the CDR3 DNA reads TGTGCCAGCACCCCGGGAGACAGGGCTTACTATGGCTACACCTTC. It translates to CASTPGDRAYYGYTF.

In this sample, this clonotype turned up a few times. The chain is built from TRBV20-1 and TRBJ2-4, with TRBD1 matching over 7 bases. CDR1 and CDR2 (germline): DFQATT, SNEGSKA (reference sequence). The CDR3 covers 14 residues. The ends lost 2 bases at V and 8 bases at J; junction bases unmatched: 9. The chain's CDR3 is CSARSPTGMDIQYF. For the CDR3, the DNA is TGCAGTGCTAGATCTCCGACAGGGATGGACATTCAGTACTTC.

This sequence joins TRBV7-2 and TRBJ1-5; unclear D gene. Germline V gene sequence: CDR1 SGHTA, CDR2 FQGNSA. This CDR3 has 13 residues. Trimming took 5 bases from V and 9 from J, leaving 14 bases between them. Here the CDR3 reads CASSMGTRGPQHF. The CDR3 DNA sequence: TGTGCCAGCAGCATGGGCACCCGCGGGCCCCAGCATTTT.

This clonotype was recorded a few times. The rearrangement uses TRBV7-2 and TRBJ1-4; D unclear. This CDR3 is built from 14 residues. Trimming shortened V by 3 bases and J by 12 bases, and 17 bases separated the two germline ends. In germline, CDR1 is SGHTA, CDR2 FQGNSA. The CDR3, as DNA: TGTGCCAGCAGCTTCCGGGCAGCCCCGAGAGAACTGTTTTTT. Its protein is CASSFRAAPRELFF.

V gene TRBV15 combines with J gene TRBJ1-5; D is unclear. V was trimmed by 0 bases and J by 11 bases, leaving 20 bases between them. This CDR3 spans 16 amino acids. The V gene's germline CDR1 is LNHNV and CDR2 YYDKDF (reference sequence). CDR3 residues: CATSREQSPATLAQHF. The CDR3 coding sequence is TGTGCCACCAGCAGAGAACAGTCCCCGGCTACTCTAGCCCAGCATTTT.

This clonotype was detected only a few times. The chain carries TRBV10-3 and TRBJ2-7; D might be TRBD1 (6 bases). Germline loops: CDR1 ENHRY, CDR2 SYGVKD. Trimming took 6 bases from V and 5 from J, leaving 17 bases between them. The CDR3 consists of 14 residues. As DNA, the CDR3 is TGTGCCATCAGATCCGGACAGACTGGCGACGAGCAGTACTTC. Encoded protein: CAIRSGQTGDEQYF.

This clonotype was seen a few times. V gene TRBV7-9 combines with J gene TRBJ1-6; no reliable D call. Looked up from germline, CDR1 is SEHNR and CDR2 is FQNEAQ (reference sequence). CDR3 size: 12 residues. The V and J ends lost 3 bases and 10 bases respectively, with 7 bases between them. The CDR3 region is CASSLDRSPLHF. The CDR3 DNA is TGTGCCAGCAGCTTGGATAGATCACCCCTCCACTTT.

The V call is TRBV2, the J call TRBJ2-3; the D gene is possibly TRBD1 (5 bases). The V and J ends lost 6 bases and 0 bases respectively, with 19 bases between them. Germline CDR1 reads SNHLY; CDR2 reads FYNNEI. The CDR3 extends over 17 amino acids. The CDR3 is CASRPTALDSSTDTQYF. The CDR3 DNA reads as TGTGCCAGCAGGCCGACAGCTTTAGATAGTAGCACAGATACGCAGTATTTT.

This CDR3 reads CSVGGRGSSYGYTF. In DNA form, the CDR3 reads TGCAGCGTTGGAGGTCGGGGGTCAAGCTATGGCTACACCTTC. The V gene is TRBV29-1, the J gene TRBJ1-2, with D possibly being TRBD1 (5 bases). V was trimmed by 4 bases and J by 4 bases, leaving 16 bases between them. Germline values: CDR1 SQVTM, CDR2 ANQGSEA. This CDR3 is built from 14 residues.

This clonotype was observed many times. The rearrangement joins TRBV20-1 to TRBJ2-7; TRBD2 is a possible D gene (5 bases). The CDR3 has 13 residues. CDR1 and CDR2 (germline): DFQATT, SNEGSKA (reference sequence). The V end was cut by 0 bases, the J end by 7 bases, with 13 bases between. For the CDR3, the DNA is TGCAGTGCTAGAGATCTCGGGGTGTGGGAGCAGTACTTC. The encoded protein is CSARDLGVWEQYF.

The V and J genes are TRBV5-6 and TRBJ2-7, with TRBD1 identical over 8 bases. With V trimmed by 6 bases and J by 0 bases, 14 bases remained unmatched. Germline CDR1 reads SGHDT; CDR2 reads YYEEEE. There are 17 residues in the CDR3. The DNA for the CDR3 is TGTGCCAGCACCATAGTCGGACAGGGACCGATCTCCTACGAGCAGTACTTC. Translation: CASTIVGQGPISYEQYF.

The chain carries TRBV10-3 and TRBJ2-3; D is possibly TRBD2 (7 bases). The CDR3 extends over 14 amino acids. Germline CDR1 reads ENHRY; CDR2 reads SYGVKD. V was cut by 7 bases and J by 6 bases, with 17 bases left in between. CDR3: CAIKEGGGADTQYF. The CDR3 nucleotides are TGTGCCATCAAAGAGGGCGGGGGCGCGGATACGCAGTATTTT.

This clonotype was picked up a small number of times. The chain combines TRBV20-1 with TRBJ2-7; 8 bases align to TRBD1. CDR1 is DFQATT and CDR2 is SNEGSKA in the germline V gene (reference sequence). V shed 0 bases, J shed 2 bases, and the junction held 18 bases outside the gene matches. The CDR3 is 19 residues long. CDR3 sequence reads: CSARDWVPLSGQATYEQYF. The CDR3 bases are TGCAGTGCTAGAGACTGGGTTCCTCTCTCGGGACAGGCGACCTACGAGCAGTACTTC.

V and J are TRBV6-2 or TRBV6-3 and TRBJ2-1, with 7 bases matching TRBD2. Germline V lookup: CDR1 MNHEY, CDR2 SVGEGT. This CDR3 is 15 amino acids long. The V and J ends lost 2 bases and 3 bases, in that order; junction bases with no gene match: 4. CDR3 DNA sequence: TGTGCCAGCAGTTACCGGGAGGCGGGCTACAATGAGCAGTTCTTC. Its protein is CASSYREAGYNEQFF.

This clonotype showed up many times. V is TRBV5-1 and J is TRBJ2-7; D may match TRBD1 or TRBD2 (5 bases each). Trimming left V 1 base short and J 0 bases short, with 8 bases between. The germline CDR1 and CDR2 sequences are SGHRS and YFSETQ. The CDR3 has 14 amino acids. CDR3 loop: CASSLKGSSYEQYF. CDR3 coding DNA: TGCGCCAGCAGCTTGAAGGGGAGCTCCTACGAGCAGTACTTC. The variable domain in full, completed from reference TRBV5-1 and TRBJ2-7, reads KAGVTQTPRYLIKTRGQQVTLSCSPISGHRSVSWYQQTPGQGLQFLFEYFSETQRNKGNFPGRFSGRQFSNSRSEMNVSTLELGDSALYLCASSLKGSSYEQYFGPGTRLTVT.

Here the CDR3 reads CSVGNDRAFYGYTF. CDR3 sequence (DNA): TGCAGCGTTGGCAACGACAGAGCCTTCTATGGCTACACCTTC. J is TRBJ1-2 and V is TRBV29-1, with TRBD1 as a possible D gene (5 bases). Trimming pared 4 bases from V and 4 bases from J, leaving 16 bases between. The CDR3 consists of 14 residues. Germline lookup yields CDR1 SQVTM and CDR2 ANQGSEA.